This paragraph covers one TCR beta chain sequence. Antigen: not known. Investigators reverse transcribed all isolated RNA, so they sequenced expressed TCRB transcripts. TCRdb keeps only in-frame clones here, not all; method: immunoSEQ multiplex PCR. Among 23,000 or so clones listed, about 69% were seen once. This CDR3 has 15 residues. The V gene's germline CDR1 is SNHLY and CDR2 FYNNEI. In all sorted populations, purity surpassed 98%. The data belong to a study of beta chain features in type 1 diabetes. Study in general: No age, gender or cell yield differences were seen between patients and healthy donors.

Findings of the study overall: All four CD4+ subsets of Type 1 diabetes patients contained TCRB CDR3s that were moderately but significantly shorter. cDNA-based sequencing might over-represent cells highly expressing TCR.

V is TRBV2 and J is TRBJ2-5, with 10 bases that match TRBD2. The assigned J gene may be wrong: the sequence end matches TRBJ2-7 better. Specimen: Tregs from blood. The clonotype was recovered from a young man with type 1 diabetes. For the CDR3, the DNA is TGTGCCAGCAGTGAACGGACTAGCGGATACTACGAGCAGTACTTC. It encodes CASSERTSGYYEQYF.